This TCR beta chain was sequenced during a study of early T cells in non-severe SARS-CoV-2 infection. About this clonotype itself: The antigen remains undetermined.

Germline lookup yields CDR1 MNHEY and CDR2 SVGEGT. Trimming shortened V by 7 bases and J by 7 bases, and 11 bases separated the two germline ends. CDR3 length: 12 residues. TCRdb ran MiXCR on the 5' RACE reads and lists one entry per CDR3 protein. The table lists some 40,000 distinct CDR3 sequences, roughly 6.6% of them singletons. Study findings and constraints: Database matching using VDJdb favored anti-spike CD8 responses, with private and CD4 specificities left missing.

The chain combines TRBV6-2 or TRBV6-3 with TRBJ1-5, with unresolved D. The starting material was whole blood, obtained at baseline. The TCR comes from an adult who was a healthcare worker with PCR-confirmed SARS-CoV-2 infection or an uninfected control (not recorded which). The CDR3 loop is CASTLGRQPQHF. In DNA, the CDR3 is TGTGCCAGCACCTTGGGGAGACAGCCCCAGCATTTT.